Listed below are T cell receptor beta chains from one sample, sequenced in a study of CD8 T cells in ankylosing spondylitis. TCRdb used MiXCR to reprocess the 5' RACE reads, holding one entry per CDR3 protein. The sample includes approximately 220,000 distinct CDR3 sequences, about 10% of them seen just once. The specimen was blood, either unsorted or a sorted T cell fraction (not recorded which). The receptors were gathered from a male donor with ankylosing spondylitis or in good health (not recorded which). The CDR3 runs from the conserved cysteine through the conserved F or W. A D gene is named only where the DNA matches it firmly. Rows may omit the clone size; those that give it use once, few, many or a size class.

J gene	D gene	V gene	clone size	CDR3 protein	CDR3 DNA
TRBJ2-7	.	TRBV5-1	many	CASSLSWVANEQYF	TGCGCCAGCAGCTTGTCGTGGGTAGCCAACGAGCAGTACTTC
TRBJ2-2	TRBD1	TRBV20-1	many	CSAAGYRGPANTGELFF	TGCAGTGCAGCCGGATACAGGGGGCCTGCGAACACCGGGGAGCTGTTTTTT
TRBJ1-2	.	TRBV5-1	many	CASSRQTGTTNYGYTF	TGCGCCAGCAGCCGGCAAACAGGGACAACTAACTATGGCTACACCTTC
TRBJ2-2	TRBD1	TRBV9	few	CASSAFGLPAPSGGRTGELFF	TGTGCCAGCAGCGCTTTTGGTCTACCCGCCCCCTCAGGGGGTCGGACCGGGGAGCTGTTTTTT
TRBJ1-1	.	TRBV30	few	CAWSVLQGRGNTEAFF	TGTGCCTGGAGTGTACTGCAGGGGAGGGGGAACACTGAAGCTTTCTTT
TRBJ1-5	.	TRBV2	.	CASSDRRSGSNQPQHF	TGTGCCAGCAGTGATCGGAGAAGTGGTAGCAATCAGCCCCAGCATTTT
TRBJ1-4	.	TRBV12-3/TRBV12-4	many	CASSLDSGEVVKLFF	TGTGCCAGCAGTTTAGATTCGGGAGAAGTCGTAAAACTGTTTTTT
TRBJ2-1	TRBD2	TRBV12-3/TRBV12-4	many	CASSLRASGSYNEQFF	TGTGCCAGCAGTTTAAGGGCTAGCGGGTCTTACAATGAGCAGTTCTTC
TRBJ1-2	TRBD1	TRBV27	.	CASTTPSTGYYGYTF	TGTGCCAGCACTACACCGTCGACAGGGTACTATGGCTACACCTTC
TRBJ1-2	.	TRBV7-2	many	CASSSGFYGYTF	TGTGCCAGCAGCTCAGGGTTCTATGGCTACACCTTC
TRBJ1-4	.	TRBV10-3	many	CAISEAQGNEKLFF	TGTGCCATCAGTGAGGCGCAGGGAAATGAAAAACTGTTTTTT
TRBJ2-3	.	TRBV3-1	few	CASSQRGRSTDTQYF	TGTGCCAGCAGCCAGCGGGGCCGAAGCACAGATACGCAGTATTTT
TRBJ1-4	TRBD1	TRBV6-1	many	CATDDRGQRLDEKLFF	TGTGCCACCGACGACAGGGGACAGAGGTTGGATGAAAAACTGTTTTTT
TRBJ2-3	TRBD2	TRBV9	many	CASSVAGGPDTQYF	TGTGCCAGCAGCGTAGCGGGGGGGCCAGATACGCAGTATTTT
TRBJ1-1	.	TRBV5-6	many	CASSRTTGGEAFF	TGTGCCAGCTCCCGTACAACGGGGGGAGAAGCTTTCTTT
TRBJ2-1	.	TRBV18	many	CASSPRGQGSEQFF	TGTGCCAGCTCACCACGCGGTCAGGGAAGTGAGCAGTTCTTC
TRBJ1-1	.	TRBV28	many	CASSPPGAVAFF	TGTGCCAGCAGTCCACCGGGGGCGGTAGCTTTCTTT
TRBJ2-3	TRBD2	TRBV6-4	many	CASTESGANTDTQYF	TGTGCCAGCACGGAGAGCGGGGCAAACACAGATACGCAGTATTTT
TRBJ1-6	.	TRBV20-1	.	CCASKLWGGSSPLHF	TGCTGTGCTAGTAAGCTCTGGGGGGGATCATCACCCCTCCACTTT
TRBJ2-5	TRBD2	TRBV7-2	few	CASSLKGSGAKETQYF	TGTGCCAGCAGCTTAAAGGGTAGCGGGGCGAAAGAGACCCAGTACTTC
TRBJ1-6	.	TRBV12-3/TRBV12-4	.	CATRVSNSPLHF	TGTGCCACCAGGGTCAGCAATTCACCCCTCCACTTT
TRBJ1-1	.	TRBV11-1	.	CASSLLAGGSRDTEAFF	TGTGCCAGCAGCTTATTGGCTGGGGGCAGCAGGGACACTGAAGCTTTCTTT
TRBJ2-5	.	TRBV20-1	few	CSAPKDDKQETQYF	TGCAGTGCTCCGAAGGACGATAAGCAAGAGACCCAGTACTTC
TRBJ2-3	TRBD2	TRBV20-1	many	CSNLAGGTDTQYF	TGCAGTAATTTAGCGGGGGGCACAGATACGCAGTATTTT
TRBJ2-1	.	TRBV20-1	many	CSASPGHNEQFF	TGCAGTGCTAGCCCGGGGCACAATGAGCAGTTCTTC
TRBJ1-5	TRBD1	TRBV12-3/TRBV12-4	.	CASSLTGARQPQHF	TGTGCCAGCAGTTTAACAGGGGCGCGTCAGCCCCAGCATTTT